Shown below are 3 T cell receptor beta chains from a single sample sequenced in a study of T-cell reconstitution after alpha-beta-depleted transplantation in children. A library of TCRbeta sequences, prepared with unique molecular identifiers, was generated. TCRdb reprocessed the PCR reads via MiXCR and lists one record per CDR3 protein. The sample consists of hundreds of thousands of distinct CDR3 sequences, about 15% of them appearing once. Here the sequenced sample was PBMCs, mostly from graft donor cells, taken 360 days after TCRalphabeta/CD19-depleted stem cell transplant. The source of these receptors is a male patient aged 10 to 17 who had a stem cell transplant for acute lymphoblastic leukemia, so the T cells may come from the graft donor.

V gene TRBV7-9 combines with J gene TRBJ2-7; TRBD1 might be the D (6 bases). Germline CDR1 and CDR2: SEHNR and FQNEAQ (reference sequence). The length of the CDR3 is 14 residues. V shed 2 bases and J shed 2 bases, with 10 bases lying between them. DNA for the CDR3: TGTGCCAGCAGCTTACCGGACAGCACCTACGAGCAGTACTTC. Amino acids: CASSLPDSTYEQYF.

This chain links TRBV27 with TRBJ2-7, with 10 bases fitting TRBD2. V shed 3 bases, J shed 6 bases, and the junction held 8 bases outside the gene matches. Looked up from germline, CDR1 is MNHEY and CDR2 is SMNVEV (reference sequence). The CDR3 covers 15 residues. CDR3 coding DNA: TGTGCCAGCAGTTTCAGCGGGAGGGCTCCGTCCGAGCAGTACTTC. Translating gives CASSFSGRAPSEQYF.

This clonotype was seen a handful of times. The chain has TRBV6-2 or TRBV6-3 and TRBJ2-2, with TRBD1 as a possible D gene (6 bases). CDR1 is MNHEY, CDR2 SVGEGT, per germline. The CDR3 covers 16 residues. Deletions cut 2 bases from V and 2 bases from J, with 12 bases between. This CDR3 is CASSYILGANTGELFF. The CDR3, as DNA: TGTGCCAGCAGTTACATATTGGGGGCAAACACCGGGGAGCTGTTTTTT.